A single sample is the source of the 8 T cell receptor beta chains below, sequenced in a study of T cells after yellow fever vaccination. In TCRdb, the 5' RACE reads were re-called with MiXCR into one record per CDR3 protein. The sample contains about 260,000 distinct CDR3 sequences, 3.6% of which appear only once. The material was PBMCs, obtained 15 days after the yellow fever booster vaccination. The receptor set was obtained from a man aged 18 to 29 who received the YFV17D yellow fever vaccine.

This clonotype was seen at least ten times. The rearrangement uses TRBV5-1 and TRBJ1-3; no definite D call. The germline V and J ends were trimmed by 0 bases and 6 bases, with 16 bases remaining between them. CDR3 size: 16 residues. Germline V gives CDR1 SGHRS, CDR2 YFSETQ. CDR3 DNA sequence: TGCGCCAGCAGCTTGGGGGTTGACGGACTGATAAACACCATATATTTT. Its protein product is CASSLGVDGLINTIYF.

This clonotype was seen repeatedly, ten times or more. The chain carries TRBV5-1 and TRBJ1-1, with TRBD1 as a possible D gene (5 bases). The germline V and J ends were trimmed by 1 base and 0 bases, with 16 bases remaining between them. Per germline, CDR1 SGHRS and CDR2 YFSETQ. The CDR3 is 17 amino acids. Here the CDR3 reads CASSLIGLGAMNTEAFF. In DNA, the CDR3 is TGCGCCAGCAGCTTGATAGGGCTCGGGGCCATGAACACTGAAGCTTTCTTT.

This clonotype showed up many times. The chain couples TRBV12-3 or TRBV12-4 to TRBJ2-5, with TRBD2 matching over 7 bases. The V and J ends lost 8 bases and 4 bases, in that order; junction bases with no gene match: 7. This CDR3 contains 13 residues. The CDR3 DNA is TGTGCCAGCCGACGGGGAGGGGCAGAGACCCAGTACTTC. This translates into CASRRGGAETQYF.

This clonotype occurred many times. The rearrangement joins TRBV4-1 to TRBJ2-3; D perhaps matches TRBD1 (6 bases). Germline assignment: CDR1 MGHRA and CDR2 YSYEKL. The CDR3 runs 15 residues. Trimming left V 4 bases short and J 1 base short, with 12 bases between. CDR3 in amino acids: CASSPHRAGTDTQYF. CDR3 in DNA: TGCGCCAGCAGCCCACACAGGGCGGGCACAGATACGCAGTATTTT.

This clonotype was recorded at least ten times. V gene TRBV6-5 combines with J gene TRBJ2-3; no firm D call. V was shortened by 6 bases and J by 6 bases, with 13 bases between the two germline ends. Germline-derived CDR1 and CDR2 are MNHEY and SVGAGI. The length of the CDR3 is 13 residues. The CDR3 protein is CASSALLGDTQYF. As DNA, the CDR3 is TGTGCCAGCAGCGCCCTGTTGGGTGATACGCAGTATTTT.

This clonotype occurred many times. CDR3 sequence (DNA): TGTGCCAGCAGCTTAGAGGGGCGCTCCTACAATGAGCAGTTCTTC. Translated: CASSLEGRSYNEQFF. This chain connects TRBV7-2 to TRBJ2-1; D is possibly TRBD1 (5 bases). Germline CDR1 reads SGHTA; CDR2 reads FQGNSA. V lost 1 base, J lost 0 bases, and 7 bases lay in between. The length of the CDR3 is 15 residues.

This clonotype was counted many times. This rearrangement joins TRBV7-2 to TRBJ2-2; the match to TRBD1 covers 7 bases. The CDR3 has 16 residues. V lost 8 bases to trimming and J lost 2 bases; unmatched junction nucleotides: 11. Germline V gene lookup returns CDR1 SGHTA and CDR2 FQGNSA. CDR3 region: CASYPNRGSNTGELFF. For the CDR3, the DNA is TGTGCCAGCTATCCCAACAGGGGATCAAACACCGGGGAGCTGTTTTTT.

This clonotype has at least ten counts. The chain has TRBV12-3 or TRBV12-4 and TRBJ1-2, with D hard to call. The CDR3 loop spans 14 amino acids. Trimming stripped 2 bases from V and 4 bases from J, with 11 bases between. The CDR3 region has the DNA TGTGCCAGCAGTTTATTAGACACCCGCTATGGCTACACCTTC. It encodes CASSLLDTRYGYTF.